What follows are 22 T cell receptor beta chains derived from one specimen sequenced in a study of lymphopenia after photon versus proton radiotherapy. Method: immunoSEQ multiplex PCR; TCRdb's copy keeps in-frame clones and lacks some. The repertoire holds 75,000 to 95,000 clones, around 80% seen once, with more than 1.2% in the top ten. This material consisted of peripheral blood, taken from a patient treated with proton-based radiotherapy. These receptors came from a man between 60 and 75 years old with pancreatic cancer.

In this sample, this clone turned up once. The chain employs TRBV15 and TRBJ2-1; 8 positions match TRBD1. Germline CDR1 reads LNHNV; CDR2 reads YYDKDF (reference sequence). The CDR3 consists of 15 residues. J lost 9 bases, V lost 2 bases, and 9 bases had no gene match. The CDR3 coding sequence is TGTGCCACCAGCAGATTTGGACAGGGTGAGGGTGAGCAGTTCTTC. Amino acid sequence: CATSRFGQGEGEQFF.

The chain is built from TRBV28 and TRBJ1-1, with 8 bases matching TRBD1. Per germline, CDR1 MDHEN and CDR2 SYDVKM. The CDR3 loop spans 15 amino acids. The J segment lost 3 bases and the V segment lost 4 bases, leaving 7 bases of the junction unmatched. CDR3 sequence reads: CASSSQTGDYTEAFF. CDR3 sequence (DNA): TGTGCCAGCAGTTCACAGACAGGGGACTACACTGAAGCTTTCTTT.

The chain is built from TRBV5-6 and TRBJ1-2; no firm D call. Germline V gene data show CDR1 as SGHDT and CDR2 as YYEEEE. Trimming removed 0 bases from V and 0 bases from J, with 3 bases in between. The CDR3 spans 13 residues. The DNA for the CDR3 is TGTGCCAGCAGCTTGGGCACTAACTATGGCTACACCTTC. It translates to CASSLGTNYGYTF.

This clone was detected once. The chain combines TRBV16 with TRBJ1-2; D gene ambiguous. In germline, CDR1 is KGHSY, CDR2 FQNENV. V was pared by 4 bases and J by 4 bases, with 13 bases between. The CDR3 is 14 residues long. CDR3 protein: CASSREGLFYGYTF. CDR3 bases: TGTGCCAGCAGCCGAGAAGGACTCTTCTATGGCTACACCTTC.

The chain links TRBV5-1 to TRBJ1-1; TRBD1 matches at 8 bases. J gave up 5 bases and V 4 bases, and 10 bases lay outside the gene matches. CDR1 is SGHRS, CDR2 YFSETQ, per germline. The CDR3 is 15 residues long. The CDR3 protein is CASSAGTGQGTEAFF. The CDR3 bases are TGCGCCAGCAGCGCGGGGACAGGCCAGGGGACTGAAGCTTTCTTT. Supplemented by reference TRBV5-1 and TRBJ1-1, the full variable domain reads KAGVTQTPRYLIKTRGQQVTLSCSPISGHRSVSWYQQTPGQGLQFLFEYFSETQRNKGNFPGRFSGRQFSNSRSEMNVSTLELGDSALYLCASSAGTGQGTEAFFGQGTRLTVV.

This CDR3 is CASSFGTGNHEQYF. For the CDR3, the DNA is TGTGCCAGCAGCTTTGGGACGGGTAATCACGAGCAGTACTTC. The V call is TRBV7-9, the J call TRBJ2-7; D might be TRBD1 or TRBD2, each matching 5 bases. The CDR3 loop spans 14 amino acids. Trimming removed 3 bases at V and 5 bases at J, with 14 bases between. Germline CDR1 is SEHNR and CDR2 is FQNEAQ (reference sequence).

The chain uses TRBV6-5 and TRBJ1-3; 7 nucleotides agree with TRBD1. Losses at the gene ends were 0 bases for V and 0 bases for J; bases not matched to a gene: 2. CDR3 length equals 16 residues. Germline values: CDR1 MNHEY, CDR2 SVGAGI. The CDR3 DNA is TGTGCCAGCAGTTACTCGGACAGGCGCTCTGGAAACACCATATATTTT. Amino acids: CASSYSDRRSGNTIYF.

J is TRBJ2-7 and V is TRBV27, with 10 bases aligning to TRBD2. Trimming removed 4 bases from V and 0 bases from J; junction bases left unmatched: 15. The CDR3 has 19 amino acids. The V gene's germline CDR1 is MNHEY and CDR2 SMNVEV (reference sequence). CDR3 region: CASSWKGRTGLAASYEQYF. The CDR3 coding sequence is TGTGCCAGCAGTTGGAAGGGGAGAACCGGACTAGCGGCCTCCTACGAGCAGTACTTC.

This clone was seen only a few times. The chain links TRBV29-1 to TRBJ1-2, with D unclear. The V end lost 0 bases, the J end lost 5 bases, and 25 bases lay between the germline ends. The CDR3 sequence is 18 residues long. The V gene's germline CDR1 is SQVTM and CDR2 ANQGSEA. The CDR3 bases are TGCAGCGTTGAAGATCCGAGTCGTAGACCTTCGAAAGGATATGGCTACACCTTC. Translated: CSVEDPSRRPSKGYGYTF.

Note on this clone: An end of the junction does not agree with germline; a read error may underlie this. J is TRBJ2-1 and V is TRBV7-6; 11 bases fit TRBD2. This CDR3 has 15 amino acids. Germline CDR1 SGHVS, CDR2 FNYEAQ. The CDR3: CASSLAGGSNREQFF. The CDR3 coding sequence is TGTGCCAGCAGCCTAGCGGGAGGATCAAATCGGGAGCAGTTCTTC.

The chain is built from TRBV5-6 and TRBJ1-5, with D tentatively TRBD1 (6 bases). Germline V gene lookup returns CDR1 SGHDT and CDR2 YYEEEE. The ends were cut back, 5 bases at V and 2 bases at J, with 14 bases in the middle. The CDR3 totals 15 residues. As DNA, the CDR3 is TGTGCCAGCAGTCTAGGGGGTTATGGCAATCAGCCCCAGCATTTT. This gives the protein CASSLGGYGNQPQHF.

V usage is TRBV20-1 and J usage is TRBJ2-4; a weak D match, TRBD2 (5 bases). The germline V and J ends were trimmed by 2 bases and 7 bases, with 6 bases remaining between them. Germline V gene data show CDR1 as DFQATT and CDR2 as SNEGSKA (reference sequence). CDR3 length: 11 amino acids. CDR3 protein: CSARPGNIQYF. The CDR3 nucleotides read TGCAGTGCTAGACCGGGGAACATTCAGTACTTC.

This chain uses TRBV28 with TRBJ2-3; D might be TRBD2 (7 bases). The V end was cut by 6 bases, the J end by 6 bases, with 13 bases between. The CDR3 totals 13 residues. CDR1 MDHEN and CDR2 SYDVKM come from the germline V gene. The CDR3 protein is CASSKGGVDTQYF. The CDR3 coding sequence is TGTGCCAGCAGCAAAGGGGGGGTGGATACGCAGTATTTT.

The V gene is TRBV5-4, the J gene TRBJ2-5, with D hard to call. The V gene lost 3 bases and the J gene lost 5 bases, with 20 bases spanning the gap. The CDR3 has 16 amino acids. Germline V CDR1 and CDR2: SGHNT, YYREEE (reference sequence). As DNA, the CDR3 is TGTGCCAGCAGCTCCCGGGTAGACATTCCCGGGGAGACCCAGTACTTC. This translates into CASSSRVDIPGETQYF.

This chain connects TRBV19 to TRBJ1-1; possibly TRBD1 for D (6 bases). Germline V CDR1 and CDR2: LNHDA, SQIVND (reference sequence). CDR3 length: 14 residues. Between the trimmed V and J ends, which lost 3 bases and 0 bases, there was a span of 8 bases. The CDR3 sequence: CASSIQGMNTEAFF. In DNA form, the CDR3 reads TGTGCCAGTAGTATTCAGGGGATGAACACTGAAGCTTTCTTT.

This rearrangement joins TRBV6-1 to TRBJ2-2; a possible D gene is TRBD2 (5 bases). Germline assignment: CDR1 MNHNS and CDR2 SASEGT. The CDR3 totals 15 residues. V was clipped by 5 bases and J by 4 bases, with 14 bases between them. This chain's CDR3 is CASSTGGSVTGELFF. The DNA of the CDR3 is TGTGCCAGCAGTACCGGCGGGTCGGTCACCGGGGAGCTGTTTTTT.

J is TRBJ2-7 and V is TRBV9; TRBD1 aligns across 7 bases. CDR3 length: 14 amino acids. Unmatched junction bases numbered 5, after V lost 0 bases and J lost 5 bases. Germline CDR1 is SGDLS and CDR2 is YYNGEE. Written as DNA, the CDR3 is TGTGCCAGCAGCGTAGAACAGGGGCTACACGAGCAGTACTTC. It specifies CASSVEQGLHEQYF.

This chain connects TRBV4-3 to TRBJ1-1, with unresolved D. Germline CDR1 and CDR2: LGHNA and YSLEER. This CDR3 contains 15 residues. The ends were cut back, 3 bases at V and 1 base at J, with 12 bases in the middle. DNA of the CDR3: TGCGCCAGCAGCCAGGGTGACACTCCGAACACTGAAGCTTTCTTT. It encodes CASSQGDTPNTEAFF.

This clone was observed a single time. The rearrangement uses TRBV7-9 and TRBJ2-1, with D tentatively TRBD1 (6 bases). CDR3 length equals 15 residues. Germline CDR1 and CDR2: SEHNR and FQNEAQ (reference sequence). With 5 bases removed from V and 6 bases from J, the gap between germline ends came to 17 bases. CDR3 DNA sequence: TGTGCCAGCAGCGGGGACATACTCAGGGGCAATGAGCAGTTCTTC. It yields the protein CASSGDILRGNEQFF.

The genes are TRBV19 and TRBJ2-5, with a possible D match to TRBD2 (5 bases). V lost 3 bases to trimming and J lost 1 base, with 9 bases between them. The CDR3 consists of 14 residues. Germline V gene lookup returns CDR1 LNHDA and CDR2 SQIVND (reference sequence). The CDR3 nucleotides read TGTGCCAGTAGTATCTCCGGGATCCAAGAGACCCAGTACTTC. Protein product: CASSISGIQETQYF.

The chain recombines TRBV19 with TRBJ2-1; TRBD2 aligns across 11 bases. Losses at the gene ends were 5 bases for V and 0 bases for J; bases not matched to a gene: 3. Germline values: CDR1 LNHDA, CDR2 SQIVND (reference sequence). CDR3 length: 16 residues. The CDR3, as DNA: TGTGCCAGTAGTTCTAGCGGGGGGAGCTCCTACAATGAGCAGTTCTTC. The encoded protein is CASSSSGGSSYNEQFF. The variable domain in full, completed from reference TRBV19 and TRBJ2-1, reads DGGITQSPKYLFRKEGQNVTLSCEQNLNHDAMYWYRQDPGQGLRLIYYSQIVNDFQKGDIAEGYSVSREKKESFPLTVTSAQKNPTAFYLCASSSSGGSSYNEQFFGPGTRLTVL.

The chain is built from TRBV28 and TRBJ1-2; D not certain. This CDR3 region has 14 residues. Trimming left V 3 bases short and J 6 bases short, with 14 bases between. The germline V gene has CDR1 MDHEN and CDR2 SYDVKM. The CDR3 DNA is TGTGCCAGCAGTTTCCAATCTGGGGAAAATGGCTACACCTTC. This sequence encodes CASSFQSGENGYTF.